Listed below are T cell receptor beta chains from one sample, sequenced in a study of blood T cells in healthy people across ages. Via MiXCR, TCRdb re-called the 5' RACE reads, giving one row per CDR3 protein. The repertoire consists of around 710,000 distinct CDR3 sequences, with 43% occurring once and the leading ten covering 20% to 25%. The sample consisted of blood. Every receptor here comes from a woman aged 60-70 years in good health. Both conserved end residues are part of each CDR3. The D gene is left open where the match is weak. The size of a clone is reported for some rows only, either as once, few or many, or as a class for expanded clones.

j_gene | d_gene | v_gene | abundance | CDR3aa | CDR3nt
TRBJ2-1 | NA | TRBV3-1 | NA | CASSQDWFSPSSYNEQFF | TGTGCCAGCAGCCAAGACTGGTTTAGCCCGAGCTCCTACAATGAGCAGTTCTTC
TRBJ1-4 | NA | TRBV6-2/TRBV6-3 | few | CASRTGDEKLFF | TGTGCCAGCAGAACGGGGGACGAAAAACTGTTTTTT
TRBJ2-7 | NA | TRBV11-2 | few | CASSQWGLGDEQYF | TGTGCCAGCAGCCAATGGGGGCTCGGGGACGAGCAGTACTTC
TRBJ2-3 | NA | TRBV10-3 | NA | CAISRGTTDTQYF | TGTGCCATCAGCCGAGGGACCACAGATACGCAGTATTTT
TRBJ1-2 | TRBD1 | TRBV29-1 | few | CSGGTDHSGYGYTF | TGCAGCGGGGGGACAGACCATTCCGGCTATGGCTACACCTTC
TRBJ2-7 | NA | TRBV7-6 | NA | CVSSLTQGTSYEQYF | TGTGTCAGCAGCTTAACGCAGGGGACCTCCTACGAGCAGTACTTC
TRBJ2-3 | TRBD2 | TRBV20-1 | NA | CSAPGGGVDTQYF | TGCAGTGCTCCGGGGGGTGGTGTAGATACGCAGTATTTT
TRBJ2-3 | TRBD2 | TRBV20-1 | few | CSARPGLAGGDTQYF | TGCAGTGCTAGACCGGGACTAGCGGGAGGTGATACGCAGTATTTT
TRBJ2-1 | TRBD1 | TRBV28 | NA | CASSFRGAGTETQFF | TGTGCCAGCAGTTTCCGAGGCGCAGGGACAGAGACCCAGTTCTTC
TRBJ2-7 | NA | TRBV24-1 | NA | CATSVAGHYNEQYF | TGTGCCACCAGTGTTGCGGGACACTACAATGAGCAGTACTTC
TRBJ2-1 | NA | TRBV3-1 | few | CASSQELVDEQFF | TGTGCCAGCAGCCAAGAGCTAGTGGATGAGCAGTTCTTC
TRBJ2-5 | TRBD1 | TRBV7-2 | few | CASSRGQEVNEQYF | TGTGCCAGCAGCCGGGGACAGGAAGTCAATGAGCAGTACTTC
TRBJ2-1 | TRBD2 | TRBV18 | NA | CASSLAGTSGGAPNEQFF | TGTGCCAGCTCACTCGCAGGGACTAGCGGGGGGGCACCCAATGAGCAGTTCTTC
TRBJ2-5 | TRBD2 | TRBV7-2 | NA | CASSLGSGGPQETQYF | TGTGCCAGCAGCTTGGGTAGCGGGGGCCCCCAAGAGACCCAGTACTTC
TRBJ2-1 | TRBD1 | TRBV20-1 | once | CSALGQGFDEQFF | TGCAGTGCTCTCGGACAGGGGTTCGATGAGCAGTTCTTC
TRBJ2-3 | NA | TRBV5-1 | NA | CASSSFSGVMITDTQYF | TGCGCCAGCAGCTCATTTTCGGGGGTAATGATCACAGATACGCAGTATTTT
TRBJ1-5 | TRBD1 | TRBV20-1 | NA | CSARDPGQASNQPQHF | TGCAGTGCTAGAGACCCGGGACAGGCTAGCAATCAGCCCCAGCATTTT
TRBJ2-1 | NA | TRBV3-1 | many | CATSRSETYNEQFF | TGTGCCACGTCCCGTTCGGAGACTTACAATGAGCAGTTCTTC
TRBJ2-7 | TRBD1 | TRBV7-8 | NA | CASRGQGLSYEQYF | TGTGCCAGCAGGGGACAGGGTCTATCCTACGAGCAGTACTTC
TRBJ1-1 | TRBD1 | TRBV29-1 | NA | CSVVGQGARTEAFF | TGCAGCGTTGTGGGACAGGGGGCGAGGACTGAAGCTTTCTTT
TRBJ1-2 | NA | TRBV12-3/TRBV12-4 | few | CASSLGREPYGYTF | TGTGCCAGCAGTTTGGGTAGGGAACCCTATGGCTACACCTTC
TRBJ2-1 | NA | TRBV12-3/TRBV12-4 | NA | CASSPLTWPENYNEQFF | TGTGCCAGCAGTCCCCTGACCTGGCCAGAAAATTACAATGAGCAGTTCTTC
TRBJ2-5 | NA | TRBV20-1 | NA | CSIHLGRERQETQYF | TGCAGTATACACCTCGGGCGGGAACGTCAAGAGACCCAGTACTTC
TRBJ2-1 | TRBD2 | TRBV11-3 | NA | CASSLRSGGGYNEQFF | TGTGCCAGCAGCCTACGGTCGGGAGGGGGCTACAATGAGCAGTTCTTC
TRBJ2-7 | NA | TRBV3-1 | few | CASSQGGVSYEQYF | TGTGCCAGCAGCCAAGGAGGAGTTTCCTACGAGCAGTACTTC
TRBJ1-4 | NA | TRBV5-1 | NA | CASNQEGRMNEKLFF | TGCGCCAGCAACCAAGAGGGACGGATGAATGAAAAACTGTTTTTT
TRBJ2-5 | NA | TRBV3-1 | NA | CASSLGSPQETQYF | TGTGCCAGCAGCCTAGGAAGTCCCCAAGAGACCCAGTACTTC
TRBJ2-1 | TRBD2 | TRBV20-1 | NA | CSASRTSGSRNEQFF | TGCAGTGCTTCCCGGACTAGCGGGAGCCGCAATGAGCAGTTCTTC
TRBJ2-7 | TRBD1 | TRBV5-1 | few | CASSTDGQGYEQYF | TGCGCCAGCAGCACGGACGGACAGGGCTACGAGCAGTACTTC
TRBJ2-7 | TRBD1 | TRBV4-1 | many | CASSQDLRQGSYEQYF | TGCGCCAGCAGCCAAGATCTTCGACAGGGCTCCTACGAGCAGTACTTC
TRBJ2-7 | TRBD2 | TRBV7-2 | few | CASSGTSGSREQYF | TGTGCCAGTAGTGGGACTAGCGGGTCTCGGGAGCAGTACTTC
TRBJ2-5 | TRBD1 | TRBV18 | NA | CASSPRPPGTGGTVQYF | TGTGCCAGCTCACCAAGACCCCCCGGGACAGGGGGCACGGTGCAGTACTTC
TRBJ2-7 | TRBD2 | TRBV3-1 | NA | CASSQRTSGPRGEQYF | TGTGCCAGCAGCCAACGGACTAGCGGTCCCAGAGGGGAGCAGTACTTC
TRBJ1-1 | NA | TRBV10-3 | NA | CAISGWGGLNPEAFF | TGTGCCATCAGTGGTTGGGGGGGTTTGAACCCTGAAGCTTTCTTT
TRBJ2-1 | NA | TRBV28 | NA | CATIGGGPNNEQFF | TGTGCCACCATAGGTGGCGGGCCCAACAATGAGCAGTTCTTC
TRBJ2-3 | NA | TRBV9 | NA | CASSVRSSTDTQYF | TGTGCCAGCAGCGTCAGGTCTAGCACAGATACGCAGTATTTT
TRBJ2-3 | NA | TRBV3-1 | few | CASSQENWENTLDTQYF | TGTGCCAGCAGCCAAGAGAACTGGGAAAATACCCTAGATACGCAGTATTTT
TRBJ2-7 | TRBD2 | TRBV28 | NA | CASKASGYVYEQYF | TGTGCCAGCAAAGCTAGCGGATACGTCTACGAGCAGTACTTC
TRBJ1-2 | NA | TRBV29-1 | NA | CSVELGGYTF | TGCAGCGTTGAGCTTGGAGGCTACACCTTC
TRBJ2-4 | TRBD1 | TRBV3-1 | few | CASSQAGQLENIQYF | TGTGCCAGCAGCCAAGCGGGACAGTTAGAAAACATTCAGTACTTC
TRBJ2-3 | NA | TRBV25-1 | NA | CASSESRSPTDTQYF | TGTGCCAGCAGTGAAAGTCGTTCCCCGACAGATACGCAGTATTTT
TRBJ1-1 | TRBD1 | TRBV4-2 | NA | CASSHPGTGGLNTEAFF | TGTGCCAGCAGCCATCCCGGGACAGGGGGCTTGAACACTGAAGCTTTCTTT
TRBJ2-3 | TRBD1 | TRBV2 | NA | CASSEDRGATDTQYF | TGTGCCAGCAGTGAGGACAGGGGGGCCACAGATACGCAGTATTTT
TRBJ2-3 | NA | TRBV4-1 | few | CASSQPRGNTDTQYF | TGCGCCAGCAGCCAACCCCGGGGGAACACAGATACGCAGTATTTT
TRBJ2-3 | NA | TRBV7-6 | few | CASSFSEGATDTQYF | TGTGCCAGCAGCTTTTCGGAGGGGGCCACAGATACGCAGTATTTT
TRBJ1-1 | TRBD1 | TRBV12-3/TRBV12-4 | NA | CASSLTGGRHTEAFF | TGTGCCAGCAGTTTGACAGGGGGTCGGCACACTGAAGCTTTCTTT
TRBJ2-7 | NA | TRBV28 | NA | CASSRATPLYEQYF | TGTGCCAGCAGTCGCGCCACCCCCCTCTACGAGCAGTACTTC
TRBJ2-3 | NA | TRBV24-1 | NA | CATSDAQEGSTDTQYF | TGTGCCACCAGTGACGCACAGGAGGGGAGCACAGATACGCAGTATTTT
TRBJ2-3 | NA | TRBV20-1 | NA | CSVPPLARDTDTQYF | TGCAGTGTACCCCCTCTAGCGCGAGACACAGATACGCAGTATTTT